This TCR beta chain was sequenced in a study of shared clonotypes between healthy human individuals. Running of the assay took place at deep level. Sequencing was performed with immunoSEQ multiplex PCR; in TCRdb, only in-frame clones are kept and a portion is missing. This sample has roughly 760,000 clones, with approximately 79% found just once. Whole-study findings and limits: The generation probabilities recorded for non-shared clonotypes fell below those of clonotypes shared by all four donors.

As for this clone: Its antigen is still unknown.

V was clipped by 3 bases and J by 5 bases; unmatched bases: 13. The CDR3 is made up of 17 amino acids. Per germline, CDR1 PRHDT and CDR2 FYEKMQ (reference sequence). Sample: memory CD4+ T cells sorted from blood. As to subset: CD45RA-negative fraction. The chain couples TRBV13 to TRBJ2-4, with TRBD1 identical over 7 bases. The receptor was derived from a woman aged 25 to 45 in good health. The DNA for the CDR3 is TGTGCCAGCAGCTTCAGGGTGTTTCGTACAGGGGAAAACATTCAGTACTTC. Amino acid sequence: CASSFRVFRTGENIQYF.